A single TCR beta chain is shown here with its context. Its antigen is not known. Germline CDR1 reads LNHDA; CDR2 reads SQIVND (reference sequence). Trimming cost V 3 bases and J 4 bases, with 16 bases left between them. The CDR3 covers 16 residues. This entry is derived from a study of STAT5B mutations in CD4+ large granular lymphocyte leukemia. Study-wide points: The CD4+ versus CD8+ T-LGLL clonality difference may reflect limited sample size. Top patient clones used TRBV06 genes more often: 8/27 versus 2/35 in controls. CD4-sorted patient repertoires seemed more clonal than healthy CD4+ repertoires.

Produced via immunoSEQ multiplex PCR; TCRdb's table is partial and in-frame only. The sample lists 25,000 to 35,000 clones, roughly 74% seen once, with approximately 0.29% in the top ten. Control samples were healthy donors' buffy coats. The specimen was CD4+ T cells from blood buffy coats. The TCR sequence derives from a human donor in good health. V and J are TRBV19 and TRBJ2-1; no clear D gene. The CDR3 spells CASSIRLPPDYNEQFF. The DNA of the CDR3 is TGTGCCAGTAGTATCCGCCTACCACCTGATTACAATGAGCAGTTCTTC.